Listed below are T cell receptor beta chains from one sample, sequenced in a study of vaccination effects on CD4 cells after COVID-19. For these receptors, no antigen is known. Clones were sequenced by immunoSEQ multiplex PCR, and TCRdb holds only the in-frame ones, with some missing. The sample gives 25,000 to 30,000 clones, over 55% of which show up once; roughly 9% is in the top ten. The starting material was CD4+ T cells from PBMCs cultured with HCoV-NL63 spike peptides, obtained after COVID-19 vaccination. Every receptor here comes from a human donor who received a COVID-19 vaccine. The CDR3 runs from the conserved cysteine through the conserved F or W. The D gene is left open where the match is weak. Clone size is not always given. Where it is, it says once, few, many or a class for expanded clones.

abundance: NA
len: 15
d_gene: NA
j_gene: TRBJ2-1
v_gene: TRBV4-1
CDR3aa: CASSQAGERGGGQFF
CDR3nt: TGCGCCAGCAGCCAGGCTGGTGAAAGGGGGGGTGGGCAGTTCTTC

abundance: NA
len: 14
d_gene: TRBD1
j_gene: TRBJ1-2
v_gene: TRBV3-1/TRBV3-2
CDR3aa: CASSQDGTGNGYTF
CDR3nt: TGTGCCAGCAGCCAAGATGGGACAGGGAATGGCTACACCTTC

abundance: once
len: 15
d_gene: TRBD2
j_gene: TRBJ2-5
v_gene: TRBV7-7
CDR3aa: CASSSGLAGGETQYF
CDR3nt: TGTGCCAGCAGCTCGGGACTAGCGGGAGGAGAGACCCAGTACTTC

abundance: NA
len: 15
d_gene: NA
j_gene: TRBJ1-1
v_gene: TRBV20-1
CDR3aa: CSASYTGSLNTEAFF
CDR3nt: TGCAGTGCTAGTTACACAGGGTCCCTGAACACTGAAGCTTTCTTT

abundance: NA
len: 15
d_gene: TRBD1
j_gene: TRBJ2-7
v_gene: TRBV9
CDR3aa: CASSVESLGGDEQYF
CDR3nt: TGTGCCAGCAGCGTAGAATCGCTAGGGGGCGACGAGCAGTACTTC

abundance: NA
len: 19
d_gene: TRBD1
j_gene: TRBJ2-5
v_gene: TRBV14
CDR3aa: CASSQDRPDRGYFQETQYF
CDR3nt: TGTGCCAGCAGCCAAGATCGACCAGACAGGGGGTATTTCCAAGAGACCCAGTACTTC

abundance: NA
len: 17
d_gene: TRBD2
j_gene: TRBJ2-1
v_gene: TRBV3-1/TRBV3-2
CDR3aa: CASSHLLLAGGLNEQFF
CDR3nt: TGTGCCAGCAGCCACCTCCTTCTAGCGGGAGGGTTAAATGAGCAGTTCTTC

abundance: NA
len: 14
d_gene: TRBD1
j_gene: TRBJ1-3
v_gene: TRBV7-9
CDR3aa: CASSYRGSGNTIYF
CDR3nt: TGTGCCAGCAGCTACAGGGGATCTGGAAACACCATATATTTT

abundance: NA
len: 15
d_gene: NA
j_gene: TRBJ2-3
v_gene: TRBV10-1
CDR3aa: CASSESPRNTDTQYF
CDR3nt: TGCGCCAGCAGTGAGTCTCCTCGGAACACAGATACGCAGTATTTT

abundance: few
len: 13
d_gene: TRBD1
j_gene: TRBJ1-1
v_gene: TRBV24-1
CDR3aa: CATSTTGDTEAFF
CDR3nt: TGTGCCACCAGTACCACAGGGGACACTGAAGCTTTCTTT

abundance: few
len: 18
d_gene: NA
j_gene: TRBJ2-1
v_gene: TRBV5-1
CDR3aa: CASSTGGGGANLVNEQFF
CDR3nt: TGCGCCAGCAGCACGGGTGGAGGGGGCGCGAATTTAGTCAATGAGCAGTTCTTC

abundance: NA
len: 15
d_gene: TRBD2
j_gene: TRBJ2-3
v_gene: TRBV5-1
CDR3aa: CASSILAGVKDTQYF
CDR3nt: TGCGCCAGCAGCATTCTAGCGGGAGTTAAAGATACGCAGTATTTT

abundance: NA
len: 16
d_gene: TRBD2
j_gene: TRBJ2-1
v_gene: TRBV5-1
CDR3aa: CASSWTEGGQDNEQFF
CDR3nt: TGCGCCAGCAGCTGGACCGAGGGAGGGCAGGACAATGAGCAGTTCTTC

abundance: NA
len: 13
d_gene: NA
j_gene: TRBJ2-3
v_gene: TRBV3-1/TRBV3-2
CDR3aa: CASSALGGGTQYF
CDR3nt: TGTGCCAGCAGCGCCCTAGGCGGAGGTACGCAGTATTTT

abundance: NA
len: 15
d_gene: TRBD1
j_gene: TRBJ2-1
v_gene: TRBV29-1
CDR3aa: CSASNRGIVGHEQFF
CDR3nt: TGCAGCGCCAGTAACAGGGGGATTGTTGGTCATGAGCAGTTCTTC

abundance: NA
len: 14
d_gene: TRBD1
j_gene: TRBJ2-1
v_gene: TRBV29-1
CDR3aa: CSVESGDRGPGQFF
CDR3nt: TGCAGCGTTGAATCCGGGGACAGGGGACCCGGGCAGTTCTTC

abundance: NA
len: 22
d_gene: TRBD2
j_gene: TRBJ2-5
v_gene: TRBV5-1
CDR3aa: CASSLKLTLAGAPIDGQETQYF
CDR3nt: TGCGCCAGCAGCTTGAAACTTACCCTAGCGGGGGCCCCTATCGATGGTCAAGAGACCCAGTACTTC

abundance: NA
len: 12
d_gene: TRBD1
j_gene: TRBJ2-4
v_gene: TRBV13
CDR3aa: CASSPRTGKVYF
CDR3nt: TGTGCCAGCAGCCCTCGGACAGGGAAGGTGTACTTC

abundance: NA
len: 18
d_gene: NA
j_gene: TRBJ2-2
v_gene: TRBV7-8
CDR3aa: CASSFFWGGQENTGELFF
CDR3nt: TGTGCCAGCAGCTTCTTCTGGGGAGGACAGGAGAACACCGGGGAGCTGTTTTTT

abundance: NA
len: 14
d_gene: NA
j_gene: TRBJ1-1
v_gene: TRBV7-8
CDR3aa: CASSLVRQDTEAFF
CDR3nt: TGTGCCAGCAGCTTAGTTCGACAGGACACTGAAGCTTTCTTT

abundance: NA
len: 11
d_gene: TRBD1
j_gene: TRBJ2-1
v_gene: TRBV27
CDR3aa: CASLQGTGLLF
CDR3nt: TGTGCCAGCCTCCAAGGGACAGGGTTACTCTTC

abundance: NA
len: 19
d_gene: TRBD2
j_gene: TRBJ2-2
v_gene: TRBV5-4
CDR3aa: CASSKPGLAGGRGTGELFF
CDR3nt: TGTGCCAGCAGCAAACCGGGACTAGCGGGGGGGCGCGGCACCGGGGAGCTGTTTTTT

abundance: NA
len: 15
d_gene: TRBD1
j_gene: TRBJ2-4
v_gene: TRBV25-1
CDR3aa: CASTPTGSPKNIQYF
CDR3nt: TGTGCCAGCACCCCGACAGGGTCGCCCAAAAACATTCAGTACTTC

abundance: NA
len: 16
d_gene: NA
j_gene: TRBJ2-2
v_gene: TRBV21-1
CDR3aa: CASSKGGASNTGELFF
CDR3nt: TGTGCCAGCAGCAAAGGAGGGGCTAGCAACACCGGGGAGCTGTTTTTT

abundance: few
len: 16
d_gene: NA
j_gene: TRBJ2-1
v_gene: TRBV14
CDR3aa: CASSQERGRWYNEQFF
CDR3nt: TGTGCCAGCAGCCAAGAGAGGGGGAGGTGGTACAATGAGCAGTTCTTC

abundance: NA
len: 15
d_gene: NA
j_gene: TRBJ2-1
v_gene: TRBV6-4
CDR3aa: CASSDRRRGIDEQFF
CDR3nt: TGTGCCAGCAGTGACCGTCGCAGGGGTATCGATGAGCAGTTCTTC

abundance: few
len: 13
d_gene: TRBD1
j_gene: TRBJ1-2
v_gene: TRBV3-1/TRBV3-2
CDR3aa: CASSQTGGYGYTF
CDR3nt: TGTGCCAGCAGCCAGACAGGGGGGTATGGCTACACCTTC

abundance: NA
len: 13
d_gene: TRBD1
j_gene: TRBJ2-7
v_gene: TRBV5-4
CDR3aa: CASKMGQDYEQYF
CDR3nt: TGTGCCAGCAAAATGGGACAGGACTACGAGCAGTACTTC

abundance: few
len: 15
d_gene: TRBD1
j_gene: TRBJ1-1
v_gene: TRBV14
CDR3aa: CASSQPGQLNTEAFF
CDR3nt: TGTGCCAGCAGCCAGCCGGGACAGCTGAACACTGAAGCTTTCTTT

abundance: NA
len: 16
d_gene: TRBD2
j_gene: TRBJ2-1
v_gene: TRBV12-5
CDR3aa: CASGWVLAGIYNEQFF
CDR3nt: TGTGCTAGTGGTTGGGTACTAGCGGGGATATACAATGAGCAGTTCTTC

abundance: NA
len: 14
d_gene: TRBD1
j_gene: TRBJ2-2
v_gene: TRBV29-1
CDR3aa: CSVATGPNTGELFF
CDR3nt: TGCAGCGTCGCGACAGGGCCTAACACCGGGGAGCTGTTTTTT

abundance: few
len: 16
d_gene: NA
j_gene: TRBJ1-6
v_gene: TRBV30
CDR3aa: CAWREGHWRSYSPLHF
CDR3nt: TGTGCCTGGAGAGAGGGACATTGGAGATCATATTCACCCCTCCACTTT

abundance: NA
len: 14
d_gene: NA
j_gene: TRBJ1-5
v_gene: TRBV5-1
CDR3aa: CASSVQGGNQPQHF
CDR3nt: TGCGCCAGCAGCGTACAGGGTGGCAATCAGCCCCAGCATTTT

abundance: NA
len: 16
d_gene: TRBD2
j_gene: TRBJ2-2
v_gene: TRBV18
CDR3aa: CASSQLANANTGELFF
CDR3nt: TGTGCCAGCTCACAACTAGCGAATGCGAACACCGGGGAGCTGTTTTTT

abundance: few
len: 15
d_gene: NA
j_gene: TRBJ1-5
v_gene: TRBV19
CDR3aa: CASSGIERSNQPQHF
CDR3nt: TGTGCCAGTAGTGGGATCGAGAGGAGCAATCAGCCCCAGCATTTT

abundance: NA
len: 17
d_gene: TRBD1
j_gene: TRBJ2-3
v_gene: TRBV7-9
CDR3aa: CASSSRYRGEGTDTQYF
CDR3nt: TGTGCCAGCAGCTCCCGATACAGGGGTGAGGGCACAGATACGCAGTATTTT

abundance: once
len: 15
d_gene: TRBD1
j_gene: TRBJ2-5
v_gene: TRBV10-1
CDR3aa: CASSESGTGQETQYF
CDR3nt: TGCGCCAGCAGTGAGTCTGGGACAGGACAAGAGACCCAGTACTTC

abundance: few
len: 13
d_gene: TRBD1
j_gene: TRBJ1-5
v_gene: TRBV30
CDR3aa: CASGQGGNQPQHF
CDR3nt: TGTGCCTCGGGACAGGGGGGCAATCAGCCCCAGCATTTT

abundance: NA
len: 15
d_gene: TRBD2
j_gene: TRBJ2-3
v_gene: TRBV10-3
CDR3aa: CAISGGTSGTDTQYF
CDR3nt: TGTGCCATCAGTGGAGGGACTAGCGGCACAGATACGCAGTATTTT

abundance: NA
len: 14
d_gene: NA
j_gene: TRBJ1-3
v_gene: TRBV5-1
CDR3aa: CASSLDSSGNTIYF
CDR3nt: TGCGCCAGCAGCTTGGACAGCTCTGGAAACACCATATATTTT

abundance: few
len: 15
d_gene: NA
j_gene: TRBJ2-2
v_gene: TRBV4-1
CDR3aa: CASSQGGVNTGELFF
CDR3nt: TGCGCCAGCAGCCAAGGGGGAGTGAACACCGGGGAGCTGTTTTTT